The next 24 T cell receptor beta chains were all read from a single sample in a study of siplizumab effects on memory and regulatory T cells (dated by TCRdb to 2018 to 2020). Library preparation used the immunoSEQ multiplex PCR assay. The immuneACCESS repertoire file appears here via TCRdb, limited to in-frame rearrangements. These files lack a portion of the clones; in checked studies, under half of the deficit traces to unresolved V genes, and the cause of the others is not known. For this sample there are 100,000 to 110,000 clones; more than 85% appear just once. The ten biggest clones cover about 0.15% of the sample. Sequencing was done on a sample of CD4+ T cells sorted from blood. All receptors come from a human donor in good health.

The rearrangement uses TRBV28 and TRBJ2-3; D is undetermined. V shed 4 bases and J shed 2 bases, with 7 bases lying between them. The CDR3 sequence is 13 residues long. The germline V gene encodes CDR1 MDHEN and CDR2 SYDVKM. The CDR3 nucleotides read TGTGCCAGCAGTTCCCATACCACAGATACGCAGTATTTT. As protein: CASSSHTTDTQYF. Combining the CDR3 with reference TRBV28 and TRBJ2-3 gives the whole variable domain DVKVTQSSRYLVKRTGEKVFLECVQDMDHENMFWYRQDPGLGLRLIYFSYDVKMKEKGDIPEGYSVSREKKERFSLILESASTNQTSMYLCASSSHTTDTQYFGPGTRLTVL.

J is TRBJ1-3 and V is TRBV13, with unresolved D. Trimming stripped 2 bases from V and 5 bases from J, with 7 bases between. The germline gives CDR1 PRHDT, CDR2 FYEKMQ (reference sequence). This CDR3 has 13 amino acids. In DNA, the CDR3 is TGTGCCAGCAGCTTATATGGCAGAAACACCATATATTTT. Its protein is CASSLYGRNTIYF.

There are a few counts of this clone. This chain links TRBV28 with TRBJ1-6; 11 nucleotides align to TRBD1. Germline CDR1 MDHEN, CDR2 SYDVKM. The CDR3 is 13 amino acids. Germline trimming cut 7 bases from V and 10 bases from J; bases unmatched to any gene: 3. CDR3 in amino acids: CASTGQGASPLHF. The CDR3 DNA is TGTGCCAGCACCGGACAGGGGGCATCACCCCTCCACTTT.

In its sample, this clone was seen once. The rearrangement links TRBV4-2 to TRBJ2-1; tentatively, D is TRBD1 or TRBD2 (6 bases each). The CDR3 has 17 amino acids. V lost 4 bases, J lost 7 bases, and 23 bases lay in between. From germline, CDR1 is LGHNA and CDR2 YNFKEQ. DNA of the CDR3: TGTGCCAGCAGCCTGGGGGGCCCATCCAACTTGTGGAATGAGCAGTTCTTC. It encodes CASSLGGPSNLWNEQFF.

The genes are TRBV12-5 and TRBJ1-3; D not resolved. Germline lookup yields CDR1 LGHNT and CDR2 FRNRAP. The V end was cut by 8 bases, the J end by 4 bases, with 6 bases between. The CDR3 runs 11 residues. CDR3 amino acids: CASTAGNTIYF. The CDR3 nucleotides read TGTGCTAGTACCGCGGGAAACACCATATATTTT. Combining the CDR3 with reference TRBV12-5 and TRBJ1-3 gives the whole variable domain DARVTQTPRHKVTEMGQEVTMRCQPILGHNTVFWYRQTMMQGLELLAYFRNRAPLDDSGMPKDRFSAEMPDATLATLKIQPSEPRDSAVYFCASTAGNTIYFGEGSWLTVV.

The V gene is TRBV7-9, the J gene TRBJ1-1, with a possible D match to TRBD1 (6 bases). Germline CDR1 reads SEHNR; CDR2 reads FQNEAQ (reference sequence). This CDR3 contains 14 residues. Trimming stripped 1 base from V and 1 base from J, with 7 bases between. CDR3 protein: CASSLGRGNTEAFF. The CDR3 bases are TGTGCCAGCAGCTTAGGCAGGGGGAACACTGAAGCTTTCTTT. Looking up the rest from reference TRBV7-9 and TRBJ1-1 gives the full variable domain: DTGVSQNPRHKITKRGQNVTFRCDPISEHNRLYWYRQTLGQGPEFLTYFQNEAQLEKSRLLSDRFSAERPKGSFSTLEIQRTEQGDSAMYLCASSLGRGNTEAFFGQGTRLTVV.

In DNA, the CDR3 is TGTGCCTGGAGCCGGGGTAGCACAGATACGCAGTATTTT. It encodes CAWSRGSTDTQYF. This sequence joins TRBV30 and TRBJ2-3; tentatively, D is TRBD2 (5 bases). V lost 3 bases, J lost 0 bases, and 7 bases lay in between. Germline lookup yields CDR1 GTSNPN and CDR2 SVGIG (reference sequence). The CDR3 has 13 residues.

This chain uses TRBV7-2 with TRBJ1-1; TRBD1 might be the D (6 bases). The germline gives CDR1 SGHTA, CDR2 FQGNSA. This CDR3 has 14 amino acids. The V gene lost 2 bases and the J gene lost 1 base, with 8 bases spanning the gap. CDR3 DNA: TGTGCCAGCAGCTTATTGGACAGGAACACTGAAGCTTTCTTT. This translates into CASSLLDRNTEAFF.

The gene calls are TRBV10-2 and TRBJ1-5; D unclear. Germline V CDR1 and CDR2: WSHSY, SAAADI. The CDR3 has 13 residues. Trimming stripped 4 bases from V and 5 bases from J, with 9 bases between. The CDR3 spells CASSVGWDQPQHF. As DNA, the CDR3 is TGCGCCAGCAGTGTTGGGTGGGATCAGCCCCAGCATTTT.

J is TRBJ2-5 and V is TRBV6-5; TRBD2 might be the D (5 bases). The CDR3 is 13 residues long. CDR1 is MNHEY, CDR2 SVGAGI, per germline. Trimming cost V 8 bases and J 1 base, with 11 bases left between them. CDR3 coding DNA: TGTGCCAGCTGCAGGACTTCCCAAGAGACCCAGTACTTC. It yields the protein CASCRTSQETQYF.

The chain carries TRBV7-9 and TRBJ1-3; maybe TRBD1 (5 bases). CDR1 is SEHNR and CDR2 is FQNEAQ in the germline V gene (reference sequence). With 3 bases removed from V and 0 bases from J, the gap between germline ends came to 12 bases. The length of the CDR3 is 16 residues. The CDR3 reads CASSFLNRSSGNTIYF. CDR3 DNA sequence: TGTGCCAGCAGCTTCCTTAACAGGAGCTCTGGAAACACCATATATTTT.

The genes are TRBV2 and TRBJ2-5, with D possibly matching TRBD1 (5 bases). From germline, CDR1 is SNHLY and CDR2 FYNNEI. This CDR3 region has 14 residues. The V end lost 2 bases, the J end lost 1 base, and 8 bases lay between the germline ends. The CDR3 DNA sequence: TGTGCCAGCAGTGAACAGGGAAGCCAAGAGACCCAGTACTTC. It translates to CASSEQGSQETQYF.

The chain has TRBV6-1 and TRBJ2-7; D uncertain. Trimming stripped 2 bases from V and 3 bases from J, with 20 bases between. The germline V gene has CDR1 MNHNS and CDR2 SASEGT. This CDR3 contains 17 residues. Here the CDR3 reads CASSEILRLEGRYEQYF. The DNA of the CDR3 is TGTGCCAGCAGTGAAATACTCCGACTCGAAGGTCGCTACGAGCAGTACTTC.

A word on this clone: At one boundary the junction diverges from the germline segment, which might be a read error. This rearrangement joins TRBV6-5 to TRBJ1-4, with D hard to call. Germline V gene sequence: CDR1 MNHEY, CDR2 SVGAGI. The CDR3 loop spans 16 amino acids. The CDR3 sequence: CANSYGRVATNEKLFF. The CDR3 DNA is TGTGCCAACAGTTACGGCCGAGTTGCAACTAATGAAAAACTGTTTTTT.

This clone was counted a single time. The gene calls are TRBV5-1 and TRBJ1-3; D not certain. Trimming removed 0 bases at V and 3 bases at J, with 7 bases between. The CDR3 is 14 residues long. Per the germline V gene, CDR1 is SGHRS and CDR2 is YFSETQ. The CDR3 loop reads CASSLGSGGNTIYF. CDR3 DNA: TGCGCCAGCAGCTTGGGGTCAGGTGGAAACACCATATATTTT.

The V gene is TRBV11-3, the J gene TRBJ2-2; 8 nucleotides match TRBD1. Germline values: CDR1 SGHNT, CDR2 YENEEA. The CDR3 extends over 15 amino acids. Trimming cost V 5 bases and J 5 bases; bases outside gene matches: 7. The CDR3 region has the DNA TGTGCCAGCAGCCGGGGACAGGCGATGACCGGGGAGCTGTTTTTT. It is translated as CASSRGQAMTGELFF.

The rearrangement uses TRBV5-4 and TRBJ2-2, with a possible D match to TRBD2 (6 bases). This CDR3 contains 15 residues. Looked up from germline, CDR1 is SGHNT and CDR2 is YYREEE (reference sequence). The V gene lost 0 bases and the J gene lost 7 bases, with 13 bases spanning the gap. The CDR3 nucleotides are TGTGCCAGCAGCTTGGCCGCCGGGGGAAGCGGGGAGCTGTTTTTT. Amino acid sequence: CASSLAAGGSGELFF.

The CDR3 coding sequence is TGCAGTGCTAGAAGGGGCCCCGAGCAGTACTTC. Translated, it gives CSARRGPEQYF. The genes are TRBV20-1 and TRBJ2-7; weak D call: TRBD1 (5 bases). Germline CDR1 reads DFQATT; CDR2 reads SNEGSKA (reference sequence). CDR3 length equals 11 residues. Trimming took off 2 bases at V and 6 bases at J, with 8 bases between the two ends.

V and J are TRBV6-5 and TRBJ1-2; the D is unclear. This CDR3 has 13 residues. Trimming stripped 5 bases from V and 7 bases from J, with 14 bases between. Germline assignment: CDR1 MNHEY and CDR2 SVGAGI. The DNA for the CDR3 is TGTGCCAGCAGTAGAGTGGGGAAAGGTGGCTACACCTTC. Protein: CASSRVGKGGYTF.

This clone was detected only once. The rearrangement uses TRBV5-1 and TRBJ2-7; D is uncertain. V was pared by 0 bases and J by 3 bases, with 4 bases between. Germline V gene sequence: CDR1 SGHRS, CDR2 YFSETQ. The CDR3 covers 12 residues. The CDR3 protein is CASSLVNYEQYF. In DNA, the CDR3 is TGCGCCAGCAGCTTGGTTAACTACGAGCAGTACTTC.

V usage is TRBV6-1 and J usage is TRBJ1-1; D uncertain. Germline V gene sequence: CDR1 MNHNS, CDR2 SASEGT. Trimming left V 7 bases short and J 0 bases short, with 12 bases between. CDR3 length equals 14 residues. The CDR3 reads CASKWLQMNTEAFF. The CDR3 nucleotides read TGTGCCAGCAAGTGGTTACAGATGAACACTGAAGCTTTCTTT.

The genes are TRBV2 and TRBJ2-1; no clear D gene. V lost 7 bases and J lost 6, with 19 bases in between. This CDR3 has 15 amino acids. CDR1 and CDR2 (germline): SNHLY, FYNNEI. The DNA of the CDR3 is TGTGCCAGCACCCGTGAGAATAGGGCCACCAATGAGCAGTTCTTC. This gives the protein CASTRENRATNEQFF.

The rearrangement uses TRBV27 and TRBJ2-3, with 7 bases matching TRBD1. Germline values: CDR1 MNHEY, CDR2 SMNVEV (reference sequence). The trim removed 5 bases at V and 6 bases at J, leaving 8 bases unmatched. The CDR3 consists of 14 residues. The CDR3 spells CASSTWDRFDTQYF. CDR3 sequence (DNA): TGTGCCAGCAGTACCTGGGACAGATTCGATACGCAGTATTTT.

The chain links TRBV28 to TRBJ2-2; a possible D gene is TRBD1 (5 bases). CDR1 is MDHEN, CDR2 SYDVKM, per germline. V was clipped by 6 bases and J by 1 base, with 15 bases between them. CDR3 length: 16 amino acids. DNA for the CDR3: TGTGCCAGCAGCGTGCAGGGATTAGGGAACACCGGGGAGCTGTTTTTT. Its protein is CASSVQGLGNTGELFF.